This TCR beta chain was identified in a study of control samples from healthy donors and cancer patients. Assay used: immunoSEQ multiplex PCR; TCRdb lists only in-frame clones, some missing. This sample has around 30,000 clones, with about 86% found just once. The CDR3 contains 13 residues. V was trimmed by 7 bases and J by 7 bases, leaving 14 bases between them. CDR1 is WNHNN, CDR2 SYGVQD, per germline (reference sequence). The TCR comes from a woman in her forties with lung cancer. Material for sequencing was PBMCs. The chain carries TRBV10-1 and TRBJ1-5, with a weak D call TRBD1 (6 bases). The CDR3 loop reads CASTAGGHQPQHF. In DNA, the CDR3 is TGCGCCAGCACTGCCGGGGGGCACCAGCCCCAGCATTTT.